The rows below give T cell receptor beta chains drawn from one sample of a study of T cells in Graves' hyperthyroidism and ophthalmopathy. From the multiplex PCR reads, TCRdb called clonotypes with MiXCR, one entry per CDR3 protein. The sample holds a few hundred thousand distinct CDR3 sequences, roughly 46% seen once. The source material was peripheral blood or thyroid tissue (not recorded which). These receptors were taken from a woman younger than 30 with Graves' hyperthyroidism. Both conserved end residues are part of each CDR3. The order of the fields is clone size, J gene, D gene, V gene, CDR3 protein, CDR3 DNA. A D gene is named only where the DNA matches it firmly. Size is omitted from some rows. Given values are once, few, many or a class for expanded clones.

few,TRBJ1-1,NA,TRBV5-1,CASSSEPGTEAFF,TGCGCCAGCAGCTCTGAACCTGGCACTGAAGCTTTCTTT
NA,TRBJ2-7,NA,TRBV7-6,CASGAVAYEQYF,TGTGCCAGCGGGGCCGTAGCCTACGAGCAGTACTTC
many,TRBJ1-5,NA,TRBV15,CATSRVARDNQPQHF,TGTGCCACCAGCAGAGTTGCCAGAGACAATCAGCCCCAGCATTTT
NA,TRBJ1-2,TRBD1,TRBV7-2,CASSTRTGNYGYTF,TGTGCCAGCAGCACCCGGACAGGGAACTATGGCTACACCTTC
many,TRBJ2-7,NA,TRBV24-1,CATSDPSTGPANEQYF,TGTGCCACCAGTGATCCCTCCACGGGACCGGCCAACGAGCAGTACTTC
NA,TRBJ2-5,TRBD2,TRBV10-3,CAISYSGELQETQYF,TGTGCCATCAGTTACAGCGGGGAACTCCAAGAGACCCAGTACTTC
few,TRBJ2-2,TRBD1,TRBV5-6,CASSYRGPVELFF,TGTGCCAGCAGCTACAGGGGTCCGGTGGAGCTGTTTTTT
NA,TRBJ1-1,NA,TRBV2,CASSGDTPNTEAFF,TGTGCCAGCAGTGGGGACACACCGAACACTGAAGCTTTCTTT
NA,TRBJ1-5,NA,TRBV7-3,CASSHGTYSNQPQHF,TGCGCCAGCAGCCATGGTACATATAGCAATCAGCCCCAGCATTTT
NA,TRBJ1-6,NA,TRBV7-2,CASSDRTGGSPLHF,TGTGCCAGCAGCGATAGGACCGGCGGATCACCCCTCCACTTT
many,TRBJ2-5,TRBD2,TRBV29-1,CSVDTSGSETQYF,TGCAGCGTTGACACTAGCGGGAGTGAGACCCAGTACTTC
NA,TRBJ2-3,NA,TRBV7-2,CASSRFTSTDTQYF,TGTGCCAGCAGCCGTTTCACTAGCACAGATACGCAGTATTTT
many,TRBJ1-6,NA,TRBV2,CASSNTGPGSPLHF,TGTGCCAGCAGTAATACAGGGCCGGGATCACCCCTCCACTTT
NA,TRBJ1-6,NA,TRBV10-3,CAISDWGFPNSPLHF,TGTGCCATCAGTGATTGGGGATTCCCTAATTCACCCCTCCACTTT
few,TRBJ1-2,NA,TRBV5-1,CASSTSGASYGYTF,TGCGCCAGCAGCACCTCGGGGGCCAGCTATGGCTACACCTTC
few,TRBJ1-6,NA,TRBV20-1,CSAKYSADNSPLHF,TGCAGTGCTAAATACAGCGCAGATAATTCACCCCTCCACTTT
NA,TRBJ2-5,NA,TRBV7-2,CASSLAVGRPQYF,TGTGCCAGCAGCTTAGCTGTCGGCCGGCCCCAGTACTTC
few,TRBJ1-4,NA,TRBV4-3,CASSQERDNEKLFF,TGCGCCAGCAGCCAGGAGAGGGACAATGAAAAACTGTTTTTT
NA,TRBJ1-2,TRBD1,TRBV25-1,CASRFPGGSDGYTF,TGTGCCAGCAGATTCCCAGGGGGATCGGATGGCTACACCTTC
many,TRBJ1-5,NA,TRBV2,CASNGAGNQPQHF,TGTGCCAGCAATGGGGCGGGCAATCAGCCCCAGCATTTT
few,TRBJ2-2,TRBD2,TRBV29-1,CSVEGQLAINTGELFF,TGCAGCGTTGAAGGTCAACTAGCGATAAACACCGGGGAGCTGTTTTTT
NA,TRBJ1-2,TRBD1,TRBV29-1,CSVKGGTGTGYTF,TGCAGCGTTAAGGGCGGGACAGGGACTGGCTACACCTTC